This TCR beta chain is drawn from a study of identical twins. The CDR3 covers 14 residues. The germline V gene has CDR1 SGHTA and CDR2 FQGNSA. Turning to this clonotype: Its target is unknown. One junction end does not reproduce the germline sequence, and a read error may be involved.

MiXCR, run by TCRdb on the 5' RACE reads, gives a single entry per CDR3 protein. The sample yields roughly 1.6 million distinct CDR3 sequences, around a third seen once. General study results and limits: Excess low generation probability was seen in twin-shared out-of-frame alpha sequences. Sharing of beta out-of-frame sequences by twins showed a weaker excess.

Sequencing used cord blood. The receptor's source is a newborn girl in good health. The J gene is TRBJ1-1, the V gene TRBV7-2; 10 bases are shared with TRBD1. The CDR3 loop is CAGSTGQGLPEAFF. For the CDR3, the DNA is TGTGCCGGCAGCACGGGACAGGGGTTACCTGAAGCTTTCTTT.